This TCR beta chain was sequenced for a study of cytomegalovirus exposure and HLA in healthy donors. About the research overall: Of all 360 or so donors who were genotyped, about 84% belonged to the Caucasian-associated ancestry cluster. Study-wide points: A reported reduction in N-insertions relative to the approximately 640-donor mean was seen in an Asian-associated ancestry cluster in a later analysis. Only CMV serostatus was available as immune exposure information. The likely origin of a cluster of highly shared sequence variants was a sequencing artifact.

Primers: 60 Vbeta forward and 13 Jbeta reverse. TCRdb keeps only in-frame clones here, not all; method: immunoSEQ multiplex PCR. This table holds approximately 120,000 clones, 75% to 85% found once. About this clone itself: The antigen remains unidentified.

The CDR3 runs 16 residues. CDR1 SGHTA and CDR2 FQGNSA come from the germline V gene. V shed 1 base and J shed 2 bases, with 14 bases lying between them. The origin of this receptor is a man over 45 in good health and CMV-seronegative. Sequenced input: PBMCs. The chain has TRBV7-2 and TRBJ1-2; tentative D call: TRBD1 (5 bases). The chain's CDR3 is CASSLDFRRANYGYTF. CDR3 nucleotides: TGTGCCAGCAGCTTAGATTTTCGCAGGGCCAACTATGGCTACACCTTC.